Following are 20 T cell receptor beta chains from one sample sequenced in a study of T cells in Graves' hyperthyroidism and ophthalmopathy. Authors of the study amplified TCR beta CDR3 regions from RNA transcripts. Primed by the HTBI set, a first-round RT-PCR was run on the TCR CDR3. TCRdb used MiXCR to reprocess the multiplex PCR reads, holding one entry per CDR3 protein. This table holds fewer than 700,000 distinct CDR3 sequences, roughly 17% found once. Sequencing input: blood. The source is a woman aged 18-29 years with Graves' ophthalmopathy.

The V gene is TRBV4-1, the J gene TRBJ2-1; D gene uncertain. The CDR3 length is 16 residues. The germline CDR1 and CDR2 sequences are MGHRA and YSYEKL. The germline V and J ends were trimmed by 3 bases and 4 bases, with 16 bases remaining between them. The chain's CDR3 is CASSQVDLMVYNEQFF. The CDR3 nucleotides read TGCGCCAGCAGCCAGGTAGACTTAATGGTGTACAATGAGCAGTTCTTC.

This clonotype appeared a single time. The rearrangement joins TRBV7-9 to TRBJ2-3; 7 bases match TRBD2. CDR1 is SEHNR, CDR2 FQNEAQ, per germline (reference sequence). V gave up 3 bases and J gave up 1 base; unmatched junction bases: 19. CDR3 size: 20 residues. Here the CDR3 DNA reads TGTGCCAGCAGCTTTTATCTGGGAGGGAGAAGGGGCGCGGGCACAGATACGCAGTATTTT. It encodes CASSFYLGGRRGAGTDTQYF.

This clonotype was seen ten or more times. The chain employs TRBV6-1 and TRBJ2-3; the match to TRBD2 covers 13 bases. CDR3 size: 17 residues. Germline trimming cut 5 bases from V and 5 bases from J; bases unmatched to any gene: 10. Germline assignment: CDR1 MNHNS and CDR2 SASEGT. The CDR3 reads CASSSLLAGGPVDTQYF. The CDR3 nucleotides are TGTGCCAGCAGTTCTCTACTAGCGGGGGGGCCCGTAGATACGCAGTATTTT.

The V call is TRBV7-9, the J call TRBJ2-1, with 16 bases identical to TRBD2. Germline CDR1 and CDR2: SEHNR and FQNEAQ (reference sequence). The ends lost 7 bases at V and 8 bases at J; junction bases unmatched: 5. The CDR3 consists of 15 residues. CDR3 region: CASTGLAGGRYEQFF. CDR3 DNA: TGTGCCAGCACGGGACTAGCGGGGGGGCGGTATGAGCAGTTCTTC.

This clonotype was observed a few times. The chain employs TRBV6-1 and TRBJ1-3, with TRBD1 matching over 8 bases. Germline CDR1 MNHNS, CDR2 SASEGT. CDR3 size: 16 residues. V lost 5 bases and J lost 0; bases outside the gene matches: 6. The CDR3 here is CASSKRQGSSGNTIYF. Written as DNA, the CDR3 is TGTGCCAGCAGTAAACGACAGGGGAGCTCTGGAAACACCATATATTTT.

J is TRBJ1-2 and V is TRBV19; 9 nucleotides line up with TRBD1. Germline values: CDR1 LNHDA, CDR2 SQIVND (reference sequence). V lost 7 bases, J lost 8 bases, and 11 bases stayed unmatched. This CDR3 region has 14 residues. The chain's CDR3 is CASIPGQGIQGYTF. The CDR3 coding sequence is TGTGCCAGTATCCCGGGACAGGGAATTCAGGGCTACACCTTC. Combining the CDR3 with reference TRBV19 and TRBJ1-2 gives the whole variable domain DGGITQSPKYLFRKEGQNVTLSCEQNLNHDAMYWYRQDPGQGLRLIYYSQIVNDFQKGDIAEGYSVSREKKESFPLTVTSAQKNPTAFYLCASIPGQGIQGYTFGSGTRLTVV.

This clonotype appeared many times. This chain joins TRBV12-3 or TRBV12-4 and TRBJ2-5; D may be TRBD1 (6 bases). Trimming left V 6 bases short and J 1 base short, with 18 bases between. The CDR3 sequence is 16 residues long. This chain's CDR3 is CASSPMGAGPQETQYF. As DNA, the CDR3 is TGTGCCAGCAGCCCCATGGGGGCAGGGCCCCAAGAGACCCAGTACTTC.

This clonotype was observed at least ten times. CDR3 protein: CASSSRDRAGTGELFF. The CDR3, as DNA: TGTGCCAGCAGTTCCCGGGACAGGGCAGGGACCGGGGAGCTGTTTTTT. The chain links TRBV27 to TRBJ2-2; 9 bases map to TRBD1. The V and J ends lost 4 bases and 5 bases, in that order; junction bases with no gene match: 8. The CDR3 covers 16 residues. Germline values: CDR1 MNHEY, CDR2 SMNVEV (reference sequence).

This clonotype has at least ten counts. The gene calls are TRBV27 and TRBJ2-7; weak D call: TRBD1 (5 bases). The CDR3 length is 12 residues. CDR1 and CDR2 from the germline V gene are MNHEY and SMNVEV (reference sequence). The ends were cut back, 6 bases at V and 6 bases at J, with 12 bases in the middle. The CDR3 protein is CASSDNRFEQYF. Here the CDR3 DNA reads TGTGCCAGCAGCGATAACAGGTTCGAGCAGTACTTC.

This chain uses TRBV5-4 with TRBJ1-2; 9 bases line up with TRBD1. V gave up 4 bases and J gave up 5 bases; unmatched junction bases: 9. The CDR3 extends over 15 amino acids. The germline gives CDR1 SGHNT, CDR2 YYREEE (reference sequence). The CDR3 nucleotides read TGTGCCAGCAGCCCGGGACAGGGACGAAGATATGGCTACACCTTC. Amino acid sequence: CASSPGQGRRYGYTF.

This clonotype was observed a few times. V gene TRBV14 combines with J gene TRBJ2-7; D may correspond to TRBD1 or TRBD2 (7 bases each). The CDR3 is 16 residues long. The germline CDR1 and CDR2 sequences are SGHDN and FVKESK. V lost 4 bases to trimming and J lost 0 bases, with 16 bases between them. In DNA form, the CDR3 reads TGTGCCAGCAGCCCTTGGGAGGGGGCCCCCTCCTACGAGCAGTACTTC. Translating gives CASSPWEGAPSYEQYF.

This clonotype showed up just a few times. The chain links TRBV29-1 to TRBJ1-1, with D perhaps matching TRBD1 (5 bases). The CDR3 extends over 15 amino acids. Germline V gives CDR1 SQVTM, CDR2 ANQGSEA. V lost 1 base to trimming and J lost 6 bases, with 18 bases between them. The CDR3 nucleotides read TGCAGCGTTGAAGGGGACCAGGAGGGCAACGCTGAAGCTTTCTTT. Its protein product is CSVEGDQEGNAEAFF.

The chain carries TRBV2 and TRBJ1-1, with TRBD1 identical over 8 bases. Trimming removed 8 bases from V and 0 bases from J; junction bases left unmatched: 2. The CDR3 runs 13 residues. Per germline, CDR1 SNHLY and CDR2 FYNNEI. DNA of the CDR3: TGTGCCAGCCTGGACAGGGTGAACACTGAAGCTTTCTTT. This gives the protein CASLDRVNTEAFF.

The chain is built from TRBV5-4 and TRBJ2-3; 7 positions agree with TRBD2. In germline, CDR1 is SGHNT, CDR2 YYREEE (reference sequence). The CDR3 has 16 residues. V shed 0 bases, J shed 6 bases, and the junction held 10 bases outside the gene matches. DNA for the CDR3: TGTGCCAGCAGCTTGGCCGGGCCTAGCGGAAGGGATACGCAGTATTTT. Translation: CASSLAGPSGRDTQYF.

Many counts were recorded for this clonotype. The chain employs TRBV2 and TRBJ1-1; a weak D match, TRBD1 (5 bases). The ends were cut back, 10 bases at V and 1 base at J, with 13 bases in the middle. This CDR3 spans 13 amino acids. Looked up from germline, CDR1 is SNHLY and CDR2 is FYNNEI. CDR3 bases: TGTGCCATTTCTTTCGGGGCGAACACTGAAGCTTTCTTT. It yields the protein CAISFGANTEAFF. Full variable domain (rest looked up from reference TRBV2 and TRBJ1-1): EPEVTQTPSHQVTQMGQEVILRCVPISNHLYFYWYRQILGQKVEFLVSFYNNEISEKSEIFDDQFSVERPDGSNFTLKIRSTKLEDSAMYFCAISFGANTEAFFGQGTRLTVV.

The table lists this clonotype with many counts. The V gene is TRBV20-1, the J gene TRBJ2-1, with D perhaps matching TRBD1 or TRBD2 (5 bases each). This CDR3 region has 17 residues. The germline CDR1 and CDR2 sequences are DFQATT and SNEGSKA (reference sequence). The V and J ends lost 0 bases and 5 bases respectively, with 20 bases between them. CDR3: CSARDGKGPYPDNEQFF. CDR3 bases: TGCAGTGCTAGAGATGGGAAGGGACCCTACCCCGACAATGAGCAGTTCTTC.

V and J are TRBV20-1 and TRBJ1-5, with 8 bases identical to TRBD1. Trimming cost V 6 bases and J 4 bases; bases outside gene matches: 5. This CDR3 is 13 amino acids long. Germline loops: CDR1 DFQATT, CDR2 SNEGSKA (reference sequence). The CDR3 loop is CSASTGVNQPQHF. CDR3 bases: TGCAGTGCCTCGACAGGGGTTAATCAGCCCCAGCATTTT.

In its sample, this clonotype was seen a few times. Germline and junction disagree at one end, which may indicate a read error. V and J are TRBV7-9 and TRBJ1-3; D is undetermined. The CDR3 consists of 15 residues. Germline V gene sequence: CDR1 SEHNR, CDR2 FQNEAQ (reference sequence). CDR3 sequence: CASSLGGISGSTIYF. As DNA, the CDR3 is TGTGCCAGCAGCTTAGGTGGCATCTCTGGAAGCACCATATATTTT.

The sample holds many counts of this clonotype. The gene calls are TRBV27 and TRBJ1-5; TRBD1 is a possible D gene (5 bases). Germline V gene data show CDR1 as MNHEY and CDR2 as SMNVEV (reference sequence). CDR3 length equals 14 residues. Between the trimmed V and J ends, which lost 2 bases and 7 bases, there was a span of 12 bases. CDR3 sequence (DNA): TGTGCCAGCAGTTTACAGGGTCTAGGGCAGCCCCAGCATTTT. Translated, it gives CASSLQGLGQPQHF.

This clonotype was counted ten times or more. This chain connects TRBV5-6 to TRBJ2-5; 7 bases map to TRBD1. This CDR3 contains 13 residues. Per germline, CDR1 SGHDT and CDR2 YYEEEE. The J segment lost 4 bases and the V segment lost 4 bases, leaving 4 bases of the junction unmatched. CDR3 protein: CASSLTGIETQYF. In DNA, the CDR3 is TGTGCCAGCAGCCTGACAGGGATAGAGACCCAGTACTTC. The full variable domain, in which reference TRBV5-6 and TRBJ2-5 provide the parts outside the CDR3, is DAGVTQSPTHLIKTRGQQVTLRCSPKSGHDTVSWYQQALGQGPQFIFQYYEEEERQRGNFPDRFSGHQFPNYSSELNVNALLLGDSALYLCASSLTGIETQYFGPGTRLLVL.